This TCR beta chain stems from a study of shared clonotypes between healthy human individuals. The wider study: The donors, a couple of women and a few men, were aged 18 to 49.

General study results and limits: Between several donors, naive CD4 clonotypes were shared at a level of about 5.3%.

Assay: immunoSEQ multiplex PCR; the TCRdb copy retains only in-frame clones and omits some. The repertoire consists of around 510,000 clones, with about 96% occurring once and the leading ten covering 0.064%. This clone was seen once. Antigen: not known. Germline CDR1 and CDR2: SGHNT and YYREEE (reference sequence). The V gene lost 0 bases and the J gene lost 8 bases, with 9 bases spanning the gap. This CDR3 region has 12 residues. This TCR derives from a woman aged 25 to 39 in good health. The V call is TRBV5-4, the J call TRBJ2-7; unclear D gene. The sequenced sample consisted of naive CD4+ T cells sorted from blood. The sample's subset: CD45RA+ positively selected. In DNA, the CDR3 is TGTGCCAGCAGCTTGGAGGGCAGTAAGCAGTACTTC. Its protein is CASSLEGSKQYF.